Here is one T cell receptor beta chain with its context. The sample belongs to a study of graft-versus-host responses after intestinal transplantation. Clones were read by immunoSEQ multiplex PCR, and TCRdb kept only the in-frame ones, dropping some. Seen here are almost 70,000 clones, about nine tenths observed once, and the top ten hold roughly 6.3%. The length of the CDR3 is 16 residues. The J segment lost 2 bases and the V segment lost 5 bases, leaving 4 bases of the junction unmatched. Germline-derived CDR1 and CDR2 are SEHNR and FQNEAQ (reference sequence). Here the sequenced sample was bone marrow, taken 734 days after intestinal transplantation. The source is a human patient who received an intestinal transplant, so some T cells may come from the graft donor. The rearrangement uses TRBV7-9 and TRBJ2-3; 13 positions agree with TRBD2. CDR3 sequence reads: CASSLGLAGTTDTQYF. The CDR3 nucleotides are TGTGCCAGCAGCCTGGGACTAGCGGGGACCACAGATACGCAGTATTTT.